A selection of T cell receptor beta chains follows, all from one sample in a study of early T cells in non-severe SARS-CoV-2 infection. In TCRdb, the 5' RACE reads were re-called with MiXCR into one record per CDR3 protein. This sample has tens of thousands of distinct CDR3 sequences; about 4.8% occur once, and the top ten carry more than 6.5%. Input material: whole blood. Receptor source: an adult who was a healthcare worker with PCR-confirmed SARS-CoV-2 infection or an uninfected control (not recorded which). Each CDR3 is given with its conserved first and last residue. The D gene is left open where the match is weak. Size tells how often a clone was seen (once, few, many) or the class of an expanded clone, and some rows leave it out.

many	13	TRBV7-3	TRBJ2-3	.	CASSLGPRGTQYF	TGTGCCAGCAGCTTAGGGCCGCGCGGTACGCAGTATTTT
many	15	TRBV20-1	TRBJ1-6	.	CSASNSGPRDSPLHF	TGCAGTGCTTCGAATTCCGGGCCCCGGGATTCACCCCTCCACTTT
many	14	TRBV24-1	TRBJ2-3	.	CATSPEGRAHTQYF	TGTGCCACCAGTCCGGAGGGCCGGGCCCATACGCAGTATTTT
few	14	TRBV7-9	TRBJ2-7	.	CASSHPTGTYEQYF	TGTGCCAGCAGCCATCCGACAGGCACCTACGAGCAGTACTTC
many	14	TRBV15	TRBJ2-4	TRBD1	CATKLQGAKNIQYF	TGTGCCACCAAATTACAGGGGGCCAAAAACATTCAGTACTTC
few	14	TRBV10-2	TRBJ2-1	TRBD2	CASSGAGKYNEQFF	TGCGCCAGCAGCGGAGCGGGGAAGTACAATGAGCAGTTCTTC
many	16	TRBV5-1	TRBJ2-1	TRBD2	CASSTGTSGRSHEQFF	TGCGCCAGCAGCACCGGGACTAGCGGGAGGTCCCATGAGCAGTTCTTC
.	11	TRBV11-2	TRBJ2-7	.	CASSFGVEQYF	TGTGCCAGCAGCTTCGGGGTCGAGCAGTACTTC
many	13	TRBV5-6	TRBJ2-2	.	CASSLTDGGELFF	TGTGCCAGCAGCTTGACGGACGGCGGGGAGCTGTTTTTT
.	14	TRBV2	TRBJ1-1	TRBD1	CASSGQGVVTEAFF	TGTGCCAGCAGTGGTCAGGGGGTGGTCACTGAAGCTTTCTTT
many	15	TRBV5-1	TRBJ2-7	.	CASSLGIGPTYEQYF	TGCGCCAGCAGCTTGGGCATCGGCCCTACCTACGAGCAGTACTTC
few	15	TRBV11-1	TRBJ2-2	.	CASCYSQGDTGELFF	TGTGCCAGCTGCTACTCCCAAGGTGACACCGGGGAGCTGTTTTTT
many	15	TRBV5-8	TRBJ2-2	.	CASSRDGGYTGELFF	TGTGCCAGCAGCCGGGACGGGGGATACACCGGGGAGCTGTTTTTT
medium-sized	14	TRBV11-3	TRBJ1-6	TRBD1	CASSQGQPHSPLHF	TGTGCCAGCAGCCAGGGACAGCCCCATTCACCCCTCCACTTT
.	13	TRBV6-5	TRBJ2-7	.	CASSRGLLYEQYF	TGTGCCAGCAGTCGGGGCCTTTTGTACGAGCAGTACTTC
few	14	TRBV5-1	TRBJ2-2	.	CASSLQGNTGELFF	TGCGCCAGCAGCCTCCAGGGGAACACCGGGGAGCTGTTTTTT
many	13	TRBV20-1	TRBJ1-1	.	CSALNAVNTEAFF	TGCAGTGCTCTAAATGCGGTGAACACTGAAGCTTTCTTT
few	15	TRBV4-1	TRBJ2-1	TRBD1	CASSYGTGGRNEQFF	TGCGCCAGCAGCTATGGGACAGGGGGCCGGAATGAGCAGTTCTTC
few	14	TRBV30	TRBJ1-1	.	CASLRGTALTEAFF	TGTGCCTCGCTCAGGGGAACCGCTCTCACTGAAGCTTTCTTT
many	11	TRBV12-3/TRBV12-4	TRBJ2-1	.	CASSLIGEQFF	TGTGCCAGCAGTTTAATAGGTGAGCAGTTCTTC
many	13	TRBV6-1	TRBJ1-5	.	CASSQGWGQPQHF	TGTGCCAGCAGCCAGGGATGGGGTCAGCCCCAGCATTTT
.	14	TRBV7-9	TRBJ1-4	.	CASSLGTENEKLFF	TGTGCCAGCAGCTTAGGAACGGAGAATGAAAAACTGTTTTTT
many	10	TRBV29-1	TRBJ2-7	.	CSVGDYEQYF	TGCAGCGTTGGGGATTACGAGCAGTACTTC
many	15	TRBV3-1	TRBJ1-1	.	CASSQDPGGYAEAFF	TGTGCCAGCAGCCAAGACCCCGGGGGGTATGCTGAAGCTTTCTTT
few	14	TRBV29-1	TRBJ1-3	TRBD1	CSVDSRDSRNTIYF	TGCAGCGTCGATTCCCGGGACAGTAGAAACACCATATATTTT
many	15	TRBV7-6	TRBJ2-7	TRBD2	CASSLGTSSRYEQYF	TGTGCCAGCAGCTTAGGGACTAGCAGCCGTTACGAGCAGTACTTC
many	15	TRBV18	TRBJ2-1	.	CASSPRTASYNEQFF	TGTGCCAGCTCACCTAGGACAGCCTCCTACAATGAGCAGTTCTTC
many	15	TRBV20-1	TRBJ1-1	.	CSATRGGVLNTEAFF	TGCAGTGCTACCCGGGGTGGGGTGCTGAACACTGAAGCTTTCTTT
.	14	TRBV5-4	TRBJ2-5	TRBD1	CVYGTGVQQETQYF	TGTGTCTATGGGACAGGCGTGCAGCAAGAGACCCAGTACTTC